This passage covers 8 T cell receptor beta chains from one sample sequenced in a study of T cell repertoires in ileal Crohn's disease. Sequencing was performed with immunoSEQ multiplex PCR; in TCRdb, only in-frame clones are kept and a portion is missing. The sample yields more than 15,000 clones, 72% seen once. Noted time point: neoterminal ileum biopsy at postoperative endoscopy, about 6 months after surgery. Sequences were obtained from ileal tissue. These receptors were obtained from an adult with Crohn's disease.

The V gene is TRBV2, the J gene TRBJ2-3; TRBD2 might be the D (5 bases). Germline values: CDR1 SNHLY, CDR2 FYNNEI. V lost 8 bases, J lost 3 bases, and 12 bases lay in between. The CDR3 is 13 residues long. The CDR3 spells CASSGGGTDTQYF. In DNA, the CDR3 is TGTGCCAGCTCCGGAGGTGGGACAGATACGCAGTATTTT.

In nucleotides, the CDR3 is TGTGCCTGGAGACAGGAAAACGAGCAGTACTTC. Protein sequence: CAWRQENEQYF. The V gene is TRBV30, the J gene TRBJ2-7, with D perhaps matching TRBD1 (5 bases). The CDR3 is made up of 11 amino acids. V lost 3 bases, J lost 5 bases, and 8 bases lay in between. The germline V gene has CDR1 GTSNPN and CDR2 SVGIG (reference sequence).

The J gene is TRBJ1-4, the V gene TRBV30; D unclear. The V end lost 0 bases, the J end lost 4 bases, and 6 bases lay between the germline ends. Germline CDR1 reads GTSNPN; CDR2 reads SVGIG (reference sequence). The CDR3 spans 13 residues. CDR3 protein: CAWSVRDNEKLFF. For the CDR3, the DNA is TGTGCCTGGAGTGTACGAGATAATGAAAAACTGTTTTTT.

J is TRBJ2-3 and V is TRBV4-1; D is perhaps TRBD2 (5 bases). Germline V gives CDR1 MGHRA, CDR2 YSYEKL. The CDR3 is 15 residues long. Trimming took off 0 bases at V and 13 bases at J, with 20 bases between the two ends. CDR3 loop: CASSQDTYRLAFKYF. In nucleotides, the CDR3 is TGCGCCAGCAGCCAAGATACGTATCGGCTAGCTTTTAAGTATTTT.

This clone showed up just a few times. The chain is built from TRBV2 and TRBJ2-3; D is perhaps TRBD1 (5 bases). The CDR3 contains 11 residues. CDR1 SNHLY and CDR2 FYNNEI come from the germline V gene. Trimming removed 1 base at V and 14 bases at J, with 10 bases between. CDR3 sequence (DNA): TGTGCCAGCAGTGAAGTCCCTAGGGGGTATTTT. This translates into CASSEVPRGYF.

The J gene is TRBJ1-1, the V gene TRBV6-6, with a tentative D call TRBD1 (6 bases). V was shortened by 5 bases and J by 10 bases, with 23 bases between the two germline ends. Germline lookup yields CDR1 MNHNY and CDR2 SVGAGI (reference sequence). This CDR3 has 15 residues. CDR3 nucleotide sequence: TGTGCCAGCAGTCCCTTGACGGGGTCAGGGGATGTAGCTTTCTTT. This sequence encodes CASSPLTGSGDVAFF.

This clone was counted a few times. The chain carries TRBV5-1 and TRBJ2-2; D is possibly TRBD2 (6 bases). Trimming pared 0 bases from V and 0 bases from J, leaving 9 bases between. The CDR3 runs 16 residues. The germline CDR1 and CDR2 sequences are SGHRS and YFSETQ. CDR3 loop: CASSLEVAANTGELFF. The DNA of the CDR3 is TGCGCCAGCAGCTTGGAGGTAGCGGCGAACACCGGGGAGCTGTTTTTT.

The J gene is TRBJ2-7, the V gene TRBV5-1; 7 nucleotides align to TRBD2. The CDR3 loop spans 14 amino acids. V gave up 4 bases and J gave up 0 bases; unmatched junction bases: 4. The germline V gene encodes CDR1 SGHRS and CDR2 YFSETQ. DNA of the CDR3: TGCGCCAGCAGCCGGAGCGGGACCTCCTACGAGCAGTACTTC. It yields the protein CASSRSGTSYEQYF.